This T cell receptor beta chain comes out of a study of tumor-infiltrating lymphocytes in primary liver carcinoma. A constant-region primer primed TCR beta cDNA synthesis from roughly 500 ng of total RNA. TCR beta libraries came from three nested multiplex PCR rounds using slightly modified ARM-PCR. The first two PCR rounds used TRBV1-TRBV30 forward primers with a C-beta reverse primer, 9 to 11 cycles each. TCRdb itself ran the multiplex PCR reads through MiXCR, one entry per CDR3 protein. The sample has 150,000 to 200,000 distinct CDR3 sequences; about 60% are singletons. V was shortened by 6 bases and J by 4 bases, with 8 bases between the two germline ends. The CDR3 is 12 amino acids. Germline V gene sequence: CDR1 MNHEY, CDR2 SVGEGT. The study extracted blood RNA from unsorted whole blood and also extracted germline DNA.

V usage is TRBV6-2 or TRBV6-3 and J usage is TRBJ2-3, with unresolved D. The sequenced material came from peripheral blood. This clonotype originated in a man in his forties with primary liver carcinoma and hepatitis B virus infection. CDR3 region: CASSERSDTQYF. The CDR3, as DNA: TGTGCCAGCAGCGAACGATCAGATACGCAGTATTTT.